A single sample gave rise to the 7 T cell receptor beta chains below, sequenced in a study of T cells in localized non-small cell lung cancer. Measured with immunoSEQ multiplex PCR; TCRdb has only the in-frame clones, and not every one. Among tens of thousands of clones listed, roughly 89% were seen once. Sequencing used peripheral blood, obtained before any cancer treatment. These receptors were obtained from a man aged 35 to 70 with stage I squamous cell lung carcinoma.

The CDR3 DNA sequence: TGTGCCAGCCGGGGGACAGGCATTGAAAAACTGTTTTTT. This codes for CASRGTGIEKLFF. The rearrangement links TRBV6-5 to TRBJ1-4, with 8 bases matching TRBD1. Germline values: CDR1 MNHEY, CDR2 SVGAGI. There are 13 residues in the CDR3. The trim removed 8 bases at V and 7 bases at J, leaving 6 bases unmatched.

The gene calls are TRBV27 and TRBJ1-5; D not certain. Germline V gene data show CDR1 as MNHEY and CDR2 as SMNVEV (reference sequence). V lost 1 base and J lost 3, with 13 bases in between. The CDR3 has 16 residues. The chain's CDR3 is CASSLFGAGVNQPQHF. CDR3 DNA sequence: TGTGCCAGCAGTTTATTTGGTGCAGGAGTCAATCAGCCCCAGCATTTT.

This chain joins TRBV9 and TRBJ1-3, with D possibly being TRBD1 (5 bases). The V end lost 1 base, the J end lost 0 bases, and 11 bases lay between the germline ends. Germline CDR1 reads SGDLS; CDR2 reads YYNGEE. The CDR3 consists of 16 residues. CDR3 residues: CASSVNSGFSGNTIYF. CDR3 sequence (DNA): TGTGCCAGCAGCGTAAACTCAGGGTTCTCTGGAAACACCATATATTTT.

This clone was observed a handful of times. The chain has TRBV19 and TRBJ1-2; D gene uncertain. V lost 4 bases to trimming and J lost 2 bases, with 5 bases between them. The CDR3 totals 12 residues. Germline V gene lookup returns CDR1 LNHDA and CDR2 SQIVND (reference sequence). The DNA for the CDR3 is TGTGCCAGTAGTACACAGAACTATGGCTACACCTTC. Amino acid sequence: CASSTQNYGYTF.

The chain carries TRBV11-2 and TRBJ1-1; possibly TRBD1 for D (6 bases). V was pared by 6 bases and J by 5 bases, with 13 bases between. Germline V CDR1 and CDR2: SGHAT, FQNNGV. This CDR3 region has 13 residues. DNA of the CDR3: TGTGCCAGCAGGCTCAGGGGCCCTACTGAAGCTTTCTTT. Protein: CASRLRGPTEAFF.

This rearrangement joins TRBV6-6 to TRBJ2-7, with TRBD1 matching 7 bases. The length of the CDR3 is 12 residues. Germline V lookup: CDR1 MNHNY, CDR2 SVGAGI (reference sequence). The V segment lost 10 bases and the J segment 3 bases; nucleotides outside the gene matches: 6. The CDR3 loop reads CATKTGNYEQYF. CDR3 nucleotides: TGTGCCACAAAGACAGGGAACTACGAGCAGTACTTC.

The rearrangement joins TRBV7-9 to TRBJ1-3; D remains ambiguous. The CDR3 contains 15 residues. V gave up 2 bases and J gave up 2 bases, with 10 bases separating them. Germline V gives CDR1 SEHNR, CDR2 FQNEAQ (reference sequence). This chain's CDR3 is CASSLLLTAGNTIYF. The CDR3 DNA follows: TGTGCCAGCAGCTTATTACTCACGGCTGGAAACACCATATATTTT.